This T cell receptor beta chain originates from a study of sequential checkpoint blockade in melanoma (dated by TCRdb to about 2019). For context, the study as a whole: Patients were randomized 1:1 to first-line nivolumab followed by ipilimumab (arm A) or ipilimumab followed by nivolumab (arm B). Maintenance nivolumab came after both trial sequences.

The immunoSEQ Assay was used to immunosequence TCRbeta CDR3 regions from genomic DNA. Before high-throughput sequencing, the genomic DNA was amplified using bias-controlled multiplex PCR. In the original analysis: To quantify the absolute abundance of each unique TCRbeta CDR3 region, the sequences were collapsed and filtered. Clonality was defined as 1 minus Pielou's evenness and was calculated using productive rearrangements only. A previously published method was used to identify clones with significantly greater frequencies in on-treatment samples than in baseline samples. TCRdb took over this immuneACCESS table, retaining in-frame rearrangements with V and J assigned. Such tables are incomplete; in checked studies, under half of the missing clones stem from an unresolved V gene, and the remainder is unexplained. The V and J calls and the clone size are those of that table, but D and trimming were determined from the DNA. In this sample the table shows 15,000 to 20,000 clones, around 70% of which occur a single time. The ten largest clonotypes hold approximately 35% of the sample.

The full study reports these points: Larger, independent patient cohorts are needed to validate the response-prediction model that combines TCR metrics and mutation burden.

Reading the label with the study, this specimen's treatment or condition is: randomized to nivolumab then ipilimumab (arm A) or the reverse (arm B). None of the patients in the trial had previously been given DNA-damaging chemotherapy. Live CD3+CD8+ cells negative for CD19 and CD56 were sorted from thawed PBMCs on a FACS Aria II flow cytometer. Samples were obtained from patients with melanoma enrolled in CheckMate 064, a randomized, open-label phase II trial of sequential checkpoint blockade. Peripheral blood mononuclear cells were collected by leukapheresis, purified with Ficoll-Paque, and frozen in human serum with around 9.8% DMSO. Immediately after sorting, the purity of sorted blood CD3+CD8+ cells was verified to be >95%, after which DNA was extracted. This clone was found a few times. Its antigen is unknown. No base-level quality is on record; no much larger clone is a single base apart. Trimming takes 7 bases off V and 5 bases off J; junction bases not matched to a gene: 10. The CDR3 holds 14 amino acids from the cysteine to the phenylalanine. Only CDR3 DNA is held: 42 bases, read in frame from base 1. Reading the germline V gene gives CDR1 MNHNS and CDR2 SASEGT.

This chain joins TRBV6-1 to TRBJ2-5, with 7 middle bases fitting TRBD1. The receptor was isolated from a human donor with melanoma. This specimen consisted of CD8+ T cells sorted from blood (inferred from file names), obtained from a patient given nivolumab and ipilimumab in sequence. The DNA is TGTGCCAGCATCCTAGACAGGGTTCAGGAGACCCAGTACTTC. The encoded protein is CASILDRVQETQYF.